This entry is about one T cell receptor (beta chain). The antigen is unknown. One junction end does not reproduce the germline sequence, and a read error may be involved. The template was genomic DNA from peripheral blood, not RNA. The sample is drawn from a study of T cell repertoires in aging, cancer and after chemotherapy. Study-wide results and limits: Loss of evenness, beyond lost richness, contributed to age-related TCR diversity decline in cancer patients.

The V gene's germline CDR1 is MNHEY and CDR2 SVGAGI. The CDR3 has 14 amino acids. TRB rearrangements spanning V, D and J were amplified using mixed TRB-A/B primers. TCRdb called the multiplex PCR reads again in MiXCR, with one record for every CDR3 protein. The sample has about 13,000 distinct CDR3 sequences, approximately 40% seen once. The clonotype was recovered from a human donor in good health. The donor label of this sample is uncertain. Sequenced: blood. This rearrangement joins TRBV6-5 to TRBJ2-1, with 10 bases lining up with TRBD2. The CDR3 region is CASGTSGEYNKQFF. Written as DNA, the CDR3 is TGTGCCAGCGGAACTAGCGGGGAATACAATAAGCAGTTCTTC.